The 5 T cell receptor beta chains below all came from one sample that was sequenced in a study of OX40 agonist ivuxolimab in advanced cancers. Generated by immunoSEQ multiplex PCR, the TCRdb table keeps only in-frame clones and is missing some. Of tens of thousands of clones in the sample, 75% to 90% were seen once. The sample in question was CD4+ or CD8+ T cells sorted from blood, obtained in a trial of the OX40 agonist ivuxolimab. The receptors here all came from an adult with an advanced solid tumor such as melanoma, head and neck, liver or kidney cancer.

This clone came up a few times. The J gene is TRBJ2-2, the V gene TRBV7-6; possibly TRBD2 for D (5 bases). The germline V gene encodes CDR1 SGHVS and CDR2 FNYEAQ. The germline V and J ends were trimmed by 0 bases and 1 base, with 12 bases remaining between them. This CDR3 is built from 17 residues. CDR3 sequence (DNA): TGTGCCAGCAGCTTAGCGCAACCTAGCAGGAACACCGGGGAGCTGTTTTTT. Amino acids: CASSLAQPSRNTGELFF.

This clone was picked up one time. The genes are TRBV28 and TRBJ1-2; D gene unclear. Germline loops: CDR1 MDHEN, CDR2 SYDVKM. CDR3 length equals 12 residues. Trimming took off 6 bases at V and 4 bases at J, with 9 bases between the two ends. The CDR3 loop reads CASRGLGYGYTF. CDR3 DNA sequence: TGTGCCAGCAGGGGTTTAGGCTATGGCTACACCTTC.

The chain carries TRBV11-1 and TRBJ2-3, with D perhaps matching TRBD1 (6 bases). Germline lookup yields CDR1 SGHAT and CDR2 FQDESV (reference sequence). The CDR3 sequence is 16 residues long. V dropped 1 base and J dropped 5 bases, with 16 bases sitting between them. The CDR3 DNA follows: TGTGCCAGCAGCTTAGGTCGTGGGGGCTCTTTAGATACGCAGTATTTT. Translation: CASSLGRGGSLDTQYF.

CDR3 sequence reads: CASSYSPGQAYGYTF. CDR3 in DNA: TGTGCCAGCAGTTACTCCCCGGGACAGGCCTATGGCTACACCTTC. The rearrangement links TRBV6-5 to TRBJ1-2, with 8 bases that match TRBD1. The CDR3 is 15 residues long. V was clipped by 0 bases and J by 4 bases; unmatched bases: 4. Germline CDR1 and CDR2: MNHEY and SVGAGI.

The chain couples TRBV7-2 to TRBJ2-3; D possibly corresponds to TRBD2 (6 bases). V shed 3 bases and J shed 5 bases, with 12 bases lying between them. Per germline, CDR1 SGHTA and CDR2 FQGNSA. The CDR3 spans 14 residues. The chain's CDR3 is CASSLEGPGDTQYF. CDR3 nucleotides: TGTGCCAGCAGCTTGGAGGGGCCGGGAGATACGCAGTATTTT.